This TCR beta chain originates from a study of tumor and adjacent non-tumor tissue in lung cancer. Study summary: Patients were aged about 31 to 85, roughly 9 men and about five women, stage I to III. On average, productive TCRbeta reads reached 4 million to 5 million per sample.

RNA was extracted from bulk tissue without any cell sorting. The CDR3 has 15 residues. Germline-derived CDR1 and CDR2 are MNHEY and SVGAGI. Only one count was recorded for this clonotype. The antigen is not known. As the CDR3 is not closed by the conserved phenylalanine or tryptophan, this likely results from a read error. The library came from three nested PCR rounds adapted from ARM-PCR protocols. TCRdb recomputed calls from the multiplex PCR reads with MiXCR, one row per CDR3 protein. The repertoire holds about 80,000 distinct CDR3 sequences, with under 70% as singletons. Study-level points and caveats: Tumor tissue had significantly higher TCR diversity than normal lung.

This receptor was identified in a woman aged 70-85 years with non-small cell lung cancer. The sequenced material came from lung tumor tissue. The chain uses TRBV6-5 and TRBJ1-1; a possible D gene is TRBD1 (5 bases). The CDR3 is CVSSSRPPRGTEAFH. The CDR3 bases are TGTGTCAGCAGCTCCCGGCCCCCGCGGGGGACTGAAGCTTTCCAT.